Listed here are 5 T cell receptor beta chains from one sample, sequenced in a study of blood T cells in healthy people across ages. Combining a sample-barcoded 5' primer with a J-beta primer mix, a second PCR ran for roughly 7 to 12 cycles. MiXCR, applied by TCRdb to the 5' RACE reads, yields one record per CDR3 protein. The table shows about 1.5 million distinct CDR3 sequences, with under 55% occurring only once. Sequenced material: blood. The receptors derive from a woman younger than 30 in good health.

This clonotype has more than one count but fewer than ten. The rearrangement uses TRBV7-6 and TRBJ2-7; no clear D. Germline V lookup: CDR1 SGHVS, CDR2 FNYEAQ. V was shortened by 5 bases and J by 4 bases, with 18 bases between the two germline ends. The CDR3 contains 15 residues. The CDR3 DNA reads as TGTGCCAGCAGCGTCTACCCTGTCAGTTCTTACGAGCAGTACTTC. Its translation: CASSVYPVSSYEQYF.

This clonotype occurred a few times. The V call is TRBV20-1, the J call TRBJ2-3, with 10 bases identical to TRBD2. J was trimmed by 0 bases and V by 1 base; bases with no gene match: 13. The CDR3 spans 19 residues. Germline CDR1 reads DFQATT; CDR2 reads SNEGSKA (reference sequence). The chain's CDR3 is CSARGRLAGTIVSTDTQYF. The CDR3 coding sequence is TGCAGTGCTAGAGGCCGACTAGCGGGTACGATCGTCAGCACAGATACGCAGTATTTT.

This clonotype is a singleton in its sample. It may be a read error: a sequence one base away is much more abundant. In DNA, the CDR3 is TGCAGCGGGGGACAGAACTACGAGCAGTACTTC. This sequence encodes CSGGQNYEQYF. The chain joins TRBV29-1 to TRBJ2-7; TRBD1 matches at 7 bases. V dropped 7 bases and J dropped 3; count of bases not matched to a gene: 3. This CDR3 region has 11 residues. The germline V gene has CDR1 SQVTM and CDR2 ANQGSEA.

This clonotype appeared a few times. The rearrangement links TRBV4-1 to TRBJ1-5, with unresolved D. CDR3 length equals 14 residues. With 1 base removed from V and 0 bases from J, the gap between germline ends came to 4 bases. Germline V CDR1 and CDR2: MGHRA, YSYEKL. This CDR3 is CASSQANSNQPQHF. CDR3 nucleotides: TGCGCCAGCAGCCAAGCAAATAGCAATCAGCCCCAGCATTTT.

The genes are TRBV29-1 and TRBJ1-1, with 9 positions matching TRBD1. The germline V gene encodes CDR1 SQVTM and CDR2 ANQGSEA. The V gene end was trimmed by 6 bases and the J gene end by 1 base; junction bases not matched to a gene: 6. This CDR3 is built from 14 residues. The CDR3 protein is CSVPQGAWNTEAFF. The CDR3 nucleotides are TGCAGCGTCCCACAGGGGGCTTGGAACACTGAAGCTTTCTTT. Full variable domain (missing parts from reference TRBV29-1 and TRBJ1-1): SAVISQKPSRDICQRGTSLTIQCQVDSQVTMMFWYRQQPGQSLTLIATANQGSEATYESGFVIDKFPISRPNLTFSTLTVSNMSPEDSSIYLCSVPQGAWNTEAFFGQGTRLTVV.